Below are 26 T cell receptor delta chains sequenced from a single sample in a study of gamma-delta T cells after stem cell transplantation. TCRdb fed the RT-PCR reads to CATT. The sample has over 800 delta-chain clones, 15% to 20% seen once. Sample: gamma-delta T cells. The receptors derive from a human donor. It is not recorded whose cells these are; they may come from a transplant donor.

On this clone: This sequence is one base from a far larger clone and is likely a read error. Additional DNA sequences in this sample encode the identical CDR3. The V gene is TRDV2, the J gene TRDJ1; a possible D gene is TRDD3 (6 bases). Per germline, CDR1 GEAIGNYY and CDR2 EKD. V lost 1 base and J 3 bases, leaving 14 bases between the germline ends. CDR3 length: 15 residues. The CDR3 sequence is CACDTVGGYADKLIF. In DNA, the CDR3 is TGTGCCTGTGACACTGTTGGGGGGTACGCCGATAAACTCATCTTT.

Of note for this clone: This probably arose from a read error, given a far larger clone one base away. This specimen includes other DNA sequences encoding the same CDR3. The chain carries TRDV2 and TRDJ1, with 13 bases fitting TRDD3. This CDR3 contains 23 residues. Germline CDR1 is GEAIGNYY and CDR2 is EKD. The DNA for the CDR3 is TGTGCCTGCGACACCGCGGGCTTCCTACGAACAAGTACTGGGGGATACGTCACCGATAAACTCATCTTT. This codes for CACDTAGFLRTSTGGYVTDKLIF.

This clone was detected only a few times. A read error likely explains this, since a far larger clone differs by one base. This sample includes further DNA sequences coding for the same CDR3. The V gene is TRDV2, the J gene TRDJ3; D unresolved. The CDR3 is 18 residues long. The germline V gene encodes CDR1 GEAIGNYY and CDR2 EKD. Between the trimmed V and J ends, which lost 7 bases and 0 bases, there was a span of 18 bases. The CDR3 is CACDSVMLSSWDTRQMFF. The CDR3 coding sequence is TGTGCCTGCGACTCCGTAATGCTGAGCTCCTGGGACACCCGACAGATGTTTTTC.

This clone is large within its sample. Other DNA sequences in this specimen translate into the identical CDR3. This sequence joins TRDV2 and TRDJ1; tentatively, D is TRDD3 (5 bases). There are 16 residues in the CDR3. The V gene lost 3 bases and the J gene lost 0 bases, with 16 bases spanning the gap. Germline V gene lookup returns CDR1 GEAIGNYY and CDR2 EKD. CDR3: CACDGLMGSNTDKLIF. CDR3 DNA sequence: TGTGCCTGTGACGGATTAATGGGGAGTAACACCGATAAACTCATCTTT.

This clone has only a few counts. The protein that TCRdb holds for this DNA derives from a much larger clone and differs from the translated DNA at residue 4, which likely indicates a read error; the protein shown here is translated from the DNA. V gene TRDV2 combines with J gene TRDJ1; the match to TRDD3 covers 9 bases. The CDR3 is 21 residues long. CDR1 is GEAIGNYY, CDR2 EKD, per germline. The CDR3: CACGTVLFTGGPRLHTDKLIF. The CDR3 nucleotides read TGTGCCTGTGGCACCGTTTTATTTACTGGGGGACCACGGCTCCACACCGATAAACTCATCTTT.

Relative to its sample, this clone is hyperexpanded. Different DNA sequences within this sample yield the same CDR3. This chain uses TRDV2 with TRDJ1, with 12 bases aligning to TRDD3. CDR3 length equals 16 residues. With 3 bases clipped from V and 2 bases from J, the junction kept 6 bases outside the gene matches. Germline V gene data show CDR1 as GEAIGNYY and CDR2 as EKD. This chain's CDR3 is CACDGLGDTRTDKLIF. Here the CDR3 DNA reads TGTGCCTGTGACGGGCTGGGGGATACGCGAACCGATAAACTCATCTTT.

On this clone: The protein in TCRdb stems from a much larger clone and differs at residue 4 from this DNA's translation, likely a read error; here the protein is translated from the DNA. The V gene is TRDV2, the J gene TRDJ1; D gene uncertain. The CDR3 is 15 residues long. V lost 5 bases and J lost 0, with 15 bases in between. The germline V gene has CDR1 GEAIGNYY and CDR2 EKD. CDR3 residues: CACGSLYLNTDKLIF. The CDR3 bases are TGTGCCTGTGGCTCACTATACTTGAACACCGATAAACTCATCTTT.

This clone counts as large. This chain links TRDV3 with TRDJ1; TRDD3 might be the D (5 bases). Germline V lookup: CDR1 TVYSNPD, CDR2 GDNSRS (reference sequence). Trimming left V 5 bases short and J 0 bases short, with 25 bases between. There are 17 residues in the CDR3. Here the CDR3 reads CAASGHGWGFYTDKLIF. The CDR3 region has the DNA TGTGCCGCTTCGGGACATGGATGGGGCTTTTACACCGATAAACTCATCTTT.

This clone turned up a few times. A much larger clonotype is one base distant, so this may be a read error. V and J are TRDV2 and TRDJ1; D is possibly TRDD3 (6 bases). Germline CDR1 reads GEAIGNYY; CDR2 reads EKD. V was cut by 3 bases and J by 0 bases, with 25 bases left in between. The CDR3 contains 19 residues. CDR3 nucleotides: TGTGCCTGTGACGCCGTCTTGGTGGGGGCCACGCCGTACACCGATAAACTCATCTTT. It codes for CACDAVLVGATPYTDKLIF.

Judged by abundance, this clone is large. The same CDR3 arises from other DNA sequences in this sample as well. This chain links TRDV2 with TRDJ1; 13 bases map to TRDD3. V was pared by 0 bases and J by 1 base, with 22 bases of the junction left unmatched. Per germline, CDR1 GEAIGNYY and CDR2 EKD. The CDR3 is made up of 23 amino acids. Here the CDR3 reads CACDTAGFLRTSTGGYVTDKLIF. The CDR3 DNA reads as TGTGCCTGTGACACCGCGGGCTTCCTACGAACAAGTACTGGGGGATACGTCACCGATAAACTCATCTTT.

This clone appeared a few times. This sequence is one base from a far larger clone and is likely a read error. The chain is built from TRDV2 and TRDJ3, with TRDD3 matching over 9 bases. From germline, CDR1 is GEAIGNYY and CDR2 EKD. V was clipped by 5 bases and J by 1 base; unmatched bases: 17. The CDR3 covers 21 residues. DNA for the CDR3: TGTGCCTGTGGCCAGTTGGGGGATAAGGTGGAGCGGTCCTGGGACACCCGACAGATGTTTTTC. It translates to CACGQLGDKVERSWDTRQMFF.

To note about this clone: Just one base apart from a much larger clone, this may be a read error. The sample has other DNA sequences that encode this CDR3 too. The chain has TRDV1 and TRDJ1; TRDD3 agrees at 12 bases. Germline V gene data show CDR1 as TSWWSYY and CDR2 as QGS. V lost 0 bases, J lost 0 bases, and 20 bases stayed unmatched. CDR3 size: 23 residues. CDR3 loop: CALGELGPTILLGDTLYTDKLIF. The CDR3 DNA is TGTGCTCTTGGGGAACTCGGCCCTACCATCTTACTGGGGGATACCTTATACACCGATAAACTCATCTTT.

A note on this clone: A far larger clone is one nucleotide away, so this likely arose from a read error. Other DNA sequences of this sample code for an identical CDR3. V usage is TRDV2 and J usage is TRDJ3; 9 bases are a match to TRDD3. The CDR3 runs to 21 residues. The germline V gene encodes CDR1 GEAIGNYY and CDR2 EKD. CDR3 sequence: CACDQLGDKVERSWDTRQMFF. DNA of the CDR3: TGTGCCTGTGACCAGTTGGGGGATAAGGTGGAGCGGTCCTGGGACACTCGACAGATGTTTTTC.

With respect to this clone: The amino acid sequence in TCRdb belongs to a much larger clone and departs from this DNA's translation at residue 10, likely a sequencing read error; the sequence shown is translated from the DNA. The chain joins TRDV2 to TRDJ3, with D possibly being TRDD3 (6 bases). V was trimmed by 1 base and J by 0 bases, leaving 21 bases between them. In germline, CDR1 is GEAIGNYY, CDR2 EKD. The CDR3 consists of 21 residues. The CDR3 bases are TGTGCCTGTGACACTATCAGTACTGGGAGATACAGCTCCTGGGACACCCGACAGATGTTTTTC. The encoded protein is CACDTISTGRYSSWDTRQMFF.

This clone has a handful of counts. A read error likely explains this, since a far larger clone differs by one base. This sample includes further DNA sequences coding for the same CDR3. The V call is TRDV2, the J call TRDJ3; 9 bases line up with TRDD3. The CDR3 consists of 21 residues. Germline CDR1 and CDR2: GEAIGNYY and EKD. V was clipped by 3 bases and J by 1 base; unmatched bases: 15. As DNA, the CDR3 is TGTGCCTGTGACCAGTTGGGGGATAAAGTGGAGCGGTCCTGGGACACCCGACAGATGTTTTTC. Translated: CACDQLGDKVERSWDTRQMFF.

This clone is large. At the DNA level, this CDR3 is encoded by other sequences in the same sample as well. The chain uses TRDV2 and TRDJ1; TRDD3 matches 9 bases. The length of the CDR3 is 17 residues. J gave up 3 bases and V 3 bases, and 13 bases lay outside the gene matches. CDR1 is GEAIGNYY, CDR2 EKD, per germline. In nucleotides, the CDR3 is TGTGCCTGTGACTCATTACTGGGGGAACCCCGCGCCGATAAACTCATCTTT. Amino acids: CACDSLLGEPRADKLIF.

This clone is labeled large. The CDR3 reads CACDPTGGSMSWDTRQMFF. Written as DNA, the CDR3 is TGTGCCTGTGACCCTACTGGGGGATCGATGTCCTGGGACACCCGACAGATGTTTTTC. The chain carries TRDV2 and TRDJ3, with 10 bases identical to TRDD3. This CDR3 contains 19 residues. After removal of 3 bases from V and 1 base from J, the junction contained 8 bases not matched to a gene. Germline V gene data show CDR1 as GEAIGNYY and CDR2 as EKD.

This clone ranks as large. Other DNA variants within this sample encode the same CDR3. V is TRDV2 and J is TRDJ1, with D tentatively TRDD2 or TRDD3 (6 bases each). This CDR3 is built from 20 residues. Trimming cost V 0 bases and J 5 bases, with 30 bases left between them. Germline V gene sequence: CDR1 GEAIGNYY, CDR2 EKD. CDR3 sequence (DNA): TGTGCCTGTGACACCCTGCGTCCTACTGCGGGGGACCAAAAGGGGGATAAACTCATCTTT. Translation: CACDTLRPTAGDQKGDKLIF.

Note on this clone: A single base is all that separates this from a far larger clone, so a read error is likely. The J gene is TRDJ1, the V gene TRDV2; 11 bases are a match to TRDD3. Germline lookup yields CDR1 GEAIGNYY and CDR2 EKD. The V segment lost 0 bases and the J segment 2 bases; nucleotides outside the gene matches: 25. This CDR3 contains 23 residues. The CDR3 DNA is TGTGCCTGTGACACCCTCGGGGATCGAGTACTGGGGGATAAGGTTGTGGGAACCGATAAACTCATCTTT. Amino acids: CACDTLGDRVLGDKVVGTDKLIF.

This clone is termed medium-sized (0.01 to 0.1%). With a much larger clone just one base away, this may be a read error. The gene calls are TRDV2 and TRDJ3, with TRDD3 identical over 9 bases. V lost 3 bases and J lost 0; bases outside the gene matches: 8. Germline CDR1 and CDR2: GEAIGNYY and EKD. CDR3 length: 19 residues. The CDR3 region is CACDPITGGSSWDTRQMFF. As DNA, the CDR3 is TGTGCCTGTGACCCTATTACTGGGGGAAGCTCCTGGGACACCCGACAGATGTTTTTC.

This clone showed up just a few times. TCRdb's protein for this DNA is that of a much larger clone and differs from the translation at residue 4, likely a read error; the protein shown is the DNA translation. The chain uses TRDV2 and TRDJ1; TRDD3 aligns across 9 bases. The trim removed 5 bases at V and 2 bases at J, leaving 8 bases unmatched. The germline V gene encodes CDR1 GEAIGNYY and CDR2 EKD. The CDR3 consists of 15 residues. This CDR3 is CACGALLGETDKLIF. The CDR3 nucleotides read TGTGCCTGTGGCGCTTTACTGGGGGAGACCGATAAACTCATCTTT.

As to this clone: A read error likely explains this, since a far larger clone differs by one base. The CDR3 loop is CACDTAGGCASWDTRQMFF. The CDR3 bases are TGTGCCTGTGACACGGCTGGGGGATGTGCCTCCTGGGACACCCGACAGATGTTTTTC. This sequence joins TRDV2 and TRDJ3; 9 bases match TRDD3. V was pared by 1 base and J by 0 bases, with 6 bases of the junction left unmatched. CDR3 size: 19 residues. Germline V gene lookup returns CDR1 GEAIGNYY and CDR2 EKD.

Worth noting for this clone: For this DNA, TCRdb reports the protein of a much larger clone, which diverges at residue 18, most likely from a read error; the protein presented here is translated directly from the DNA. This CDR3 reads CACDTVAGWGTPGRTDKPIF. The CDR3 nucleotides are TGTGCCTGTGACACCGTCGCGGGCTGGGGGACCCCGGGGCGCACCGATAAACCCATCTTT. The V call is TRDV2, the J call TRDJ1, with 8 bases matching TRDD3. In germline, CDR1 is GEAIGNYY, CDR2 EKD. The CDR3 is 20 residues long.

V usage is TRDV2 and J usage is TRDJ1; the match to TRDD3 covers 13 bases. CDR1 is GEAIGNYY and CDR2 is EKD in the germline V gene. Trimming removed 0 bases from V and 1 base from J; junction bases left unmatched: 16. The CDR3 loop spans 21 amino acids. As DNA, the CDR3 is TGTGCCTGTGACACCGTCGGCAAGACTCAACTGGGGGATACGAGCACCGATAAACTCATCTTT. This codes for CACDTVGKTQLGDTSTDKLIF.

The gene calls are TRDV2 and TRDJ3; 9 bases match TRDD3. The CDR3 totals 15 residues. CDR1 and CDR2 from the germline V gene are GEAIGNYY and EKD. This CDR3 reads CAGGYASWDTRQMFF. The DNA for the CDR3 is TGTGCTGGGGGATATGCCTCCTGGGACACCCGACAGATGTTTTTC.

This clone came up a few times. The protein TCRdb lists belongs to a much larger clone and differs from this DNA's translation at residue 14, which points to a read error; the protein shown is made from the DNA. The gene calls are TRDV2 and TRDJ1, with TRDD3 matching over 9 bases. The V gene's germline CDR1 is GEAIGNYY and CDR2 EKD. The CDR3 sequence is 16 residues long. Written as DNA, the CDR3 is TGTGCCTGTGACTACACTGGGGGAACGTACACCGATAAACCCATCTTT. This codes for CACDYTGGTYTDKPIF.